Presented here are 12 T cell receptor beta chains from one specimen sequenced in a study of T cell repertoires in cytomegalovirus infection. TCRdb redid the calling of the reads with MiXCR, one entry per CDR3 protein. The repertoire holds about 150,000 distinct CDR3 sequences, around a quarter seen once, with roughly 11% in the top ten. The specimen sequenced was PBMCs. Receptor source: a human donor in good health (CMV status not recorded). Some clones in this sample may be carry-over from other donors' samples.

The chain links TRBV28 to TRBJ1-2, with D uncertain. Per the germline V gene, CDR1 is MDHEN and CDR2 is SYDVKM. CDR3 length: 11 residues. Between the trimmed V and J ends, which lost 1 base and 8 bases, there was a span of 5 bases. In DNA form, the CDR3 reads TGTGCCAGCAGTTTATACGGGGGCTACACCTTC. It translates to CASSLYGGYTF.

The rearrangement uses TRBV19 and TRBJ2-7; TRBD1 agrees at 11 bases. V lost 4 bases, J lost 4 bases, and 3 bases stayed unmatched. The CDR3 covers 14 residues. Per germline, CDR1 LNHDA and CDR2 SQIVND (reference sequence). For the CDR3, the DNA is TGTGCCAGTAGTAGGGACAGGGGGGCGTACGAGCAGTACTTC. Amino acids: CASSRDRGAYEQYF.

This clonotype was recorded a few times. The J gene is TRBJ2-1, the V gene TRBV20-1; D is unresolved. Germline lookup yields CDR1 DFQATT and CDR2 SNEGSKA (reference sequence). The CDR3 is 13 residues long. V shed 5 bases and J shed 5 bases, with 13 bases lying between them. Here the CDR3 reads CSAAAHVDNEQFF. The CDR3 DNA follows: TGCAGTGCTGCTGCGCACGTCGACAATGAGCAGTTCTTC.

The sample holds a few counts of this clonotype. The chain recombines TRBV7-3 with TRBJ2-1; D possibly corresponds to TRBD2 (6 bases). The ends were cut back, 1 base at V and 5 bases at J, with 9 bases in the middle. Germline values: CDR1 SGHTA, CDR2 FQGTGA. The CDR3 runs to 14 residues. CDR3 amino acids: CASSLRGENNEQFF. CDR3 nucleotide sequence: TGTGCCAGCAGCTTAAGGGGGGAGAACAATGAGCAGTTCTTC.

The chain carries TRBV7-9 and TRBJ1-4; the D is unclear. CDR1 and CDR2 (germline): SEHNR, FQNEAQ (reference sequence). The CDR3 totals 15 residues. Deletions cut 0 bases from V and 0 bases from J, with 5 bases between. CDR3 sequence reads: CASSLAVATNEKLFF. The CDR3 DNA reads as TGTGCCAGCAGCTTAGCGGTTGCAACTAATGAAAAACTGTTTTTT.

V gene TRBV11-3 combines with J gene TRBJ2-7; 7 bases align to TRBD2. CDR1 is SGHNT and CDR2 is YENEEA in the germline V gene. With 5 bases clipped from V and 6 bases from J, the junction kept 7 bases outside the gene matches. The CDR3 has 13 residues. For the CDR3, the DNA is TGTGCCAGCAGCCCCGGACTAGTTGGCGAGCAGTACTTC. It yields the protein CASSPGLVGEQYF.

The CDR3 spells CASSLPGASNQPQHF. The CDR3 coding sequence is TGTGCCAGCAGTTTACCGGGGGCCTCCAATCAGCCCCAGCATTTT. The chain combines TRBV28 with TRBJ1-5; TRBD1 might be the D (6 bases). The CDR3 extends over 15 amino acids. CDR1 MDHEN and CDR2 SYDVKM come from the germline V gene. V was shortened by 2 bases and J by 3 bases, with 11 bases between the two germline ends.

The rearrangement joins TRBV5-6 to TRBJ1-1; D remains unclear. The V gene's germline CDR1 is SGHDT and CDR2 YYEEEE. The CDR3 extends over 14 amino acids. V lost 5 bases to trimming and J lost 3 bases, with 14 bases between them. The CDR3 coding sequence is TGTGCCAGCAGTCCCCCCCGGAGTTACACTGAAGCTTTCTTT. Protein: CASSPPRSYTEAFF.

This clonotype was detected only a few times. The chain links TRBV6-2 or TRBV6-3 to TRBJ2-7; 12 bases fit TRBD2. V shed 6 bases, J shed 0 bases, and the junction held 3 bases outside the gene matches. Germline CDR1 and CDR2: MNHEY and SVGEGT. This CDR3 comprises 15 residues. CDR3 amino acids: CASRRTSGDSYEQYF. CDR3 sequence (DNA): TGTGCCAGCAGAAGGACTAGCGGGGACTCCTACGAGCAGTACTTC.

Regarding this clonotype: A much larger clone is a single base away; this may be a read error. The genes are TRBV7-2 and TRBJ2-1; 7 bases align to TRBD2. This CDR3 region has 15 residues. V lost 3 bases to trimming and J lost 8 bases; unmatched junction nucleotides: 10. The germline gives CDR1 SGHTA, CDR2 FQGNSA. The CDR3 loop is CASSLTSSRVDEQFF. In DNA, the CDR3 is TGTGCCAGCAGCTTGACTAGCAGTAGGGTCGATGAGCAGTTCTTC.

This clonotype was counted ten times or more. The V and J genes are TRBV7-2 and TRBJ1-1; D is unclear. Germline V gives CDR1 SGHTA, CDR2 FQGNSA. The CDR3 spans 12 residues. The V gene lost 6 bases and the J gene lost 2 bases, with 7 bases spanning the gap. This chain's CDR3 is CASRDPNTEAFF. The CDR3 DNA is TGTGCCAGCAGGGACCCTAACACTGAAGCTTTCTTT.

This clonotype was found many times. This chain joins TRBV11-2 and TRBJ2-7, with D hard to call. The length of the CDR3 is 12 residues. V was pared by 10 bases and J by 0 bases, with 10 bases between. Germline V gene sequence: CDR1 SGHAT, CDR2 FQNNGV. CDR3 sequence: CATPRSSYEQYF. The CDR3 DNA follows: TGTGCCACTCCTAGAAGCTCCTACGAGCAGTACTTC.